These 30 T cell receptor beta chains were all obtained from the same sample, sequenced in a study of blood T cell repertoires in COVID-19. Repertoires were generated with immunoSEQ multiplex PCR, while TCRdb's copy carries only in-frame clones and drops some. The sample contains tens of thousands of clones, roughly 84% of which appear only once. Sequenced material: peripheral blood. The receptors originated from a man between 65 and 80 years old with acute or convalescent COVID-19.

The V gene is TRBV27, the J gene TRBJ2-7; TRBD2 matches at 9 bases. The CDR3 is 15 residues long. Germline CDR1 is MNHEY and CDR2 is SMNVEV (reference sequence). V trimming: 1 base; J trimming: 4 bases; junction bases outside the gene matches: 5. This CDR3 reads CASSLWPSGDYEQYF. The CDR3, as DNA: TGTGCCAGCAGTTTATGGCCTAGCGGGGATTACGAGCAGTACTTC.

The chain is built from TRBV20-1 and TRBJ2-5; TRBD1 might be the D (6 bases). The germline CDR1 and CDR2 sequences are DFQATT and SNEGSKA (reference sequence). The CDR3 totals 11 residues. V was shortened by 4 bases and J by 3 bases, with 6 bases between the two germline ends. The DNA of the CDR3 is TGCAGTGCTACAGGGGAAGAGACCCAGTACTTC. It encodes CSATGEETQYF.

The chain couples TRBV5-1 to TRBJ2-7; weak D call: TRBD2 (6 bases). Trimming took off 2 bases at V and 3 bases at J, with 12 bases between the two ends. Germline CDR1 is SGHRS and CDR2 is YFSETQ. CDR3 length equals 14 residues. CDR3 coding DNA: TGCGCCAGCAGCTTAACGGGGGAGATCTACGAGCAGTACTTC. Translated: CASSLTGEIYEQYF.

This clone was observed a few times. J is TRBJ1-6 and V is TRBV27; the D gene is possibly TRBD1 (5 bases). The length of the CDR3 is 14 residues. Trimming shortened V by 6 bases and J by 7 bases, and 13 bases separated the two germline ends. Germline assignment: CDR1 MNHEY and CDR2 SMNVEV (reference sequence). This CDR3 reads CASRSTTDNSPLHF. In nucleotides, the CDR3 is TGTGCCAGCAGAAGTACGACAGACAATTCACCCCTCCACTTT.

The chain couples TRBV2 to TRBJ2-3; D perhaps matches TRBD1 (6 bases). The germline V gene has CDR1 SNHLY and CDR2 FYNNEI. This CDR3 has 13 residues. The V gene lost 5 bases and the J gene lost 5 bases, with 11 bases spanning the gap. CDR3 residues: CASSQQGKDTQYF. The CDR3 bases are TGTGCCAGCAGTCAACAGGGTAAAGATACGCAGTATTTT.

The V gene is TRBV4-1, the J gene TRBJ2-1; 9 bases map to TRBD2. This CDR3 comprises 17 residues. V lost 2 bases, J lost 9 bases, and 14 bases stayed unmatched. Per the germline V gene, CDR1 is MGHRA and CDR2 is YSYEKL. CDR3 region: CASSQRSWAGGEFEQFF. CDR3 bases: TGCGCCAGCAGCCAACGAAGTTGGGCGGGGGGGGAGTTTGAGCAGTTCTTC.

This clone was counted once. The chain joins TRBV3-1 (or the pseudogene TRBV3-2) to TRBJ2-5; D possibly corresponds to TRBD2 (5 bases). Germline V gene sequence: CDR1 LGHDT, CDR2 YNNKEL (reference sequence). Trimming pared 7 bases from V and 7 bases from J, leaving 22 bases between. CDR3 length equals 15 residues. The CDR3 DNA is TGTGCCAGCACGCAAAACCCTGCCGCGGAGGTGACCCAGTACTTC. Protein product: CASTQNPAAEVTQYF.

This chain links TRBV4-1 with TRBJ2-3; D is undetermined. V was pared by 3 bases and J by 2 bases, with 9 bases between. CDR1 MGHRA and CDR2 YSYEKL come from the germline V gene. CDR3 size: 14 residues. The CDR3 DNA is TGCGCCAGCAGCCAGAGATACTACACAGATACGCAGTATTTT. Amino acids: CASSQRYYTDTQYF.

The CDR3 reads CASSKGGTSAVGTQYF. Here the CDR3 DNA reads TGTGCCAGCAGCAAAGGAGGAACTAGCGCCGTCGGGACGCAGTATTTT. The chain combines TRBV21-1 with TRBJ2-3; the DNA was not used to check the table's D call, TRBD2. TRBV21-1 represents a pseudogene. The CDR3 runs 16 residues.

V is TRBV6-6 and J is TRBJ1-1; D perhaps matches TRBD1 (6 bases). CDR1 and CDR2 from the germline V gene are MNHNY and SVGAGI (reference sequence). This CDR3 comprises 14 residues. V was cut by 8 bases and J by 0 bases, with 13 bases left in between. CDR3 sequence reads: CASFLGGVNTEAFF. The CDR3, as DNA: TGTGCCAGCTTCCTAGGGGGGGTGAACACTGAAGCTTTCTTT.

This clone was recorded once. Other DNA sequences in the same sample also yield this CDR3. The chain has TRBV6-5 and TRBJ1-5, with D perhaps TRBD1 (5 bases). Germline loops: CDR1 MNHEY, CDR2 SVGAGI. With 7 bases removed from V and 0 bases from J, the gap between germline ends came to 10 bases. The CDR3 sequence is 14 residues long. The DNA of the CDR3 is TGTGCCAGCAACCCAGGGTATAGCAATCAGCCCCAGCATTTT. Translation: CASNPGYSNQPQHF.

The chain couples TRBV3-1 (or the pseudogene TRBV3-2) to TRBJ2-3, with 11 bases that match TRBD1. V lost 3 bases and J lost 11; bases outside the gene matches: 13. Looked up from germline, CDR1 is LGHDT and CDR2 is YNNKEL (reference sequence). This CDR3 contains 16 residues. The CDR3 nucleotides are TGTGCCAGCAGCCACATGGACAGGGGGCCAAAAAGGGGGCAGTATTTT. This codes for CASSHMDRGPKRGQYF.

The rearrangement uses TRBV5-5 and TRBJ2-5; TRBD1 might be the D (5 bases). This CDR3 comprises 14 residues. Germline V CDR1 and CDR2: SGHKS, YYEKEE (reference sequence). Trimming took 5 bases from V and 4 from J, leaving 15 bases between them. The CDR3 loop is CASSPRVLGETQYF. CDR3 nucleotide sequence: TGTGCCAGCAGTCCCAGGGTACTCGGAGAGACCCAGTACTTC.

The chain joins TRBV2 to TRBJ1-2; 9 bases fit TRBD1. The V and J ends lost 7 bases and 6 bases, in that order; junction bases with no gene match: 9. The CDR3 runs 14 residues. CDR1 is SNHLY, CDR2 FYNNEI, per germline. The CDR3 bases are TGTGCCAGCACTTGGAGACAGGGGGTGGATGGCTACACCTTC. Protein: CASTWRQGVDGYTF.

The V and J genes are TRBV27 and TRBJ1-3; D not certain. This CDR3 comprises 16 residues. V dropped 3 bases and J dropped 2 bases, with 14 bases sitting between them. Germline values: CDR1 MNHEY, CDR2 SMNVEV (reference sequence). The CDR3 region is CASSFSMSTTGNTIYF. The CDR3 nucleotides read TGTGCCAGCAGTTTCTCCATGAGCACGACTGGAAACACCATATATTTT.

Only a few counts were recorded for this clone. V usage is TRBV13 and J usage is TRBJ1-3, with 8 bases aligning to TRBD1. The germline CDR1 and CDR2 sequences are PRHDT and FYEKMQ (reference sequence). Losses at the gene ends were 0 bases for V and 4 bases for J; bases not matched to a gene: 8. The CDR3 has 17 amino acids. CDR3 nucleotides: TGTGCCAGCAGCTTAGGCTCCGGACAGGGTAACGGAAACACCATATATTTT. This encodes CASSLGSGQGNGNTIYF. The full variable domain, with the rest looked up from reference TRBV13 and TRBJ1-3, is AAGVIQSPRHLIKEKRETATLKCYPIPRHDTVYWYQQGPGQDPQFLISFYEKMQSDKGSIPDRFSAQQFSDYHSELNMSSLELGDSALYFCASSLGSGQGNGNTIYFGEGSWLTVV.

This clone was seen only once. The V call is TRBV11-2, the J call TRBJ1-4; TRBD1 matches at 8 bases. This CDR3 has 16 residues. Germline V lookup: CDR1 SGHAT, CDR2 FQNNGV. Trimming removed 3 bases from V and 7 bases from J; junction bases left unmatched: 10. The CDR3 spells CASSFIQGAPSEKLFF. CDR3 coding DNA: TGTGCCAGCAGCTTCATTCAGGGGGCACCCTCTGAAAAACTGTTTTTT.

V gene TRBV5-1 combines with J gene TRBJ1-3; TRBD1 matches at 7 bases. Trimming took 1 base from V and 0 from J; bases not matched to a gene: 7. CDR1 is SGHRS, CDR2 YFSETQ, per germline. This CDR3 region has 17 residues. The CDR3 here is CASSLKGQSYSGNTIYF. As DNA, the CDR3 is TGCGCCAGCAGCTTGAAGGGACAGTCTTACTCTGGAAACACCATATATTTT.

The gene calls are TRBV11-2 and TRBJ1-3, with D perhaps matching TRBD1 (5 bases). The CDR3 runs 17 residues. V was clipped by 0 bases and J by 0 bases, with 12 bases between them. Germline V gene data show CDR1 as SGHAT and CDR2 as FQNNGV. This CDR3 is CASSLEVTGLSGNTIYF. The CDR3 nucleotides are TGTGCCAGCAGCTTAGAAGTCACAGGCCTCTCTGGAAACACCATATATTTT.

The chain links TRBV2 to TRBJ1-5, with 9 bases aligning to TRBD1. Germline loops: CDR1 SNHLY, CDR2 FYNNEI. V shed 4 bases, J shed 2 bases, and the junction held 3 bases outside the gene matches. The CDR3 is 15 residues long. CDR3 sequence reads: CASSGDRAGNQPQHF. CDR3 sequence (DNA): TGTGCCAGCAGTGGGGACAGGGCAGGCAATCAGCCCCAGCATTTT. Based on the CDR3 plus reference TRBV2 and TRBJ1-5, the full variable domain is EPEVTQTPSHQVTQMGQEVILRCVPISNHLYFYWYRQILGQKVEFLVSFYNNEISEKSEIFDDQFSVERPDGSNFTLKIRSTKLEDSAMYFCASSGDRAGNQPQHFGDGTRLSIL.

DNA for the CDR3: TGTGCCAGCAGCGCAGAAAGATCAGGTCCTGGAAAAAACAATGAGCAGTTCTTC. Amino acids: CASSAERSGPGKNNEQFF. The chain employs TRBV5-4 and TRBJ2-1, with no clear D. CDR3 length: 18 amino acids. Trimming pared 4 bases from V and 5 bases from J, leaving 25 bases between. Germline V gene lookup returns CDR1 SGHNT and CDR2 YYREEE (reference sequence).

This chain connects TRBV5-4 to TRBJ2-3, with 9 positions matching TRBD2. The trim removed 3 bases at V and 4 bases at J, leaving 6 bases unmatched. CDR3 length: 15 amino acids. Per germline, CDR1 SGHNT and CDR2 YYREEE (reference sequence). The CDR3 protein is CASSWLRGGPDTQYF. The CDR3 DNA sequence: TGTGCCAGCAGCTGGCTGCGGGGGGGGCCAGATACGCAGTATTTT.

CDR3 bases: TGTGCCAGCAGTCTTCTTTCGGGACAGGGGGCGGGTGACGAGCAGTTCTTC. Protein sequence: CASSLLSGQGAGDEQFF. The chain has TRBV28 and TRBJ2-1, with 12 bases lining up with TRBD1. Trimming took 5 bases from V and 10 from J; bases not matched to a gene: 15. CDR3 length equals 17 residues. Per the germline V gene, CDR1 is MDHEN and CDR2 is SYDVKM.

This rearrangement joins TRBV19 to TRBJ2-3; D unresolved. Germline loops: CDR1 LNHDA, CDR2 SQIVND (reference sequence). The CDR3 sequence is 13 residues long. V dropped 5 bases and J dropped 2 bases, with 8 bases sitting between them. DNA for the CDR3: TGTGCCAGTAGTCGAGCAACCACAGATACGCAGTATTTT. It specifies CASSRATTDTQYF.

The chain employs TRBV11-1 and TRBJ2-3, with 10 bases fitting TRBD2. Germline V gene lookup returns CDR1 SGHAT and CDR2 FQDESV (reference sequence). J lost 1 base, V lost 1 base, and 2 bases had no gene match. CDR3 length: 16 residues. Here the CDR3 DNA reads TGTGCCAGCAGCTTAGAGCTAGCGGGGGGCACAGATACGCAGTATTTT. It translates to CASSLELAGGTDTQYF.

The chain employs TRBV10-3 and TRBJ1-1; tentative D call: TRBD1 (6 bases). CDR1 ENHRY and CDR2 SYGVKD come from the germline V gene. CDR3 length: 12 residues. Trimming cost V 6 bases and J 3 bases, with 8 bases left between them. This CDR3 is CAIRAGDTEAFF. The CDR3 nucleotides read TGTGCCATCAGGGCAGGGGACACTGAAGCTTTCTTT.

The gene calls are TRBV6-2 or TRBV6-3 and TRBJ1-4; weak D call: TRBD1 (6 bases). The CDR3 has 14 residues. V was pared by 4 bases and J by 5 bases, with 11 bases between. CDR1 MNHEY and CDR2 SVGEGT come from the germline V gene. The CDR3 is CASSFLQGNEKLFF. CDR3 coding DNA: TGTGCCAGCAGTTTTCTCCAGGGGAATGAAAAACTGTTTTTT.

The V gene is TRBV27, the J gene TRBJ2-7, with D possibly matching TRBD2 (5 bases). Trimming removed 8 bases at V and 7 bases at J, with 9 bases between. Germline V gene sequence: CDR1 MNHEY, CDR2 SMNVEV (reference sequence). The CDR3 loop spans 10 amino acids. CDR3 in amino acids: CASGEYEQYF. The CDR3 DNA sequence: TGTGCCAGCGGGGAGTATGAGCAGTACTTC.

The chain employs TRBV20-1 and TRBJ1-2; perhaps TRBD1 as D (5 bases). The V end lost 3 bases, the J end lost 4 bases, and 15 bases lay between the germline ends. CDR3 length: 14 residues. Germline CDR1 DFQATT, CDR2 SNEGSKA (reference sequence). Here the CDR3 reads CSASGHRKSYGYTF. The CDR3 DNA reads TGCAGTGCTAGTGGACACCGAAAGTCCTATGGCTACACCTTC.

The J gene is TRBJ2-5, the V gene TRBV5-1, with 8 bases fitting TRBD1. Per the germline V gene, CDR1 is SGHRS and CDR2 is YFSETQ. This CDR3 spans 14 amino acids. Losses at the gene ends were 4 bases for V and 0 bases for J; bases not matched to a gene: 2. CDR3 nucleotides: TGCGCCAGCAGCAAGGGACAGGACCAAGAGACCCAGTACTTC. Residues: CASSKGQDQETQYF.